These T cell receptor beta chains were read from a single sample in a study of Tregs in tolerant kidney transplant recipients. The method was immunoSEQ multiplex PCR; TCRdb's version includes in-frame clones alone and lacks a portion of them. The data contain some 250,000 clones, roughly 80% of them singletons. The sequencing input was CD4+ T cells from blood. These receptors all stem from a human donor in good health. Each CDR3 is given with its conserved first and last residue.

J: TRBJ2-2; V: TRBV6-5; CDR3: CASSYGQGGTGELFF
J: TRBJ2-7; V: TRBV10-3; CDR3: CAITPSGGGEQYF
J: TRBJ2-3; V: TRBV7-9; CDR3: CASGRDRATDTQYF
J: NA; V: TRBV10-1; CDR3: CASSESILAYEQYF
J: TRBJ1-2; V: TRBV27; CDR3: CASSSQNYGYTF
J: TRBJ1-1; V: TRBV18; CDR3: CASSSGRDTEAFF
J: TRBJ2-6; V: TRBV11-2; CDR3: CASSRMKGAGANVLTF
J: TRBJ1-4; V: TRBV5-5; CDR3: CASSLNLYEKLFF
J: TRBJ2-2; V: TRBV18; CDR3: CASSRGLAGANTGELFF
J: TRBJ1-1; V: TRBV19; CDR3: CASSIRRGENLHTEAFF
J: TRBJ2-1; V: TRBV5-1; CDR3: CASSLSSRDYNEQFF
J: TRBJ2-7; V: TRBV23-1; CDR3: CASSRRTGVYEQYF
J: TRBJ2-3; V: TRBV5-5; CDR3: CASSHRGLGTDTQYF
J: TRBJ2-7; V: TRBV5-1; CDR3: CASSLLRTGTYEQYF
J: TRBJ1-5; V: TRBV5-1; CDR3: CASSRDTNSNQPQHF
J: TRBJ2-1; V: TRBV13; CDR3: CASSSRLQREGLDEQFF
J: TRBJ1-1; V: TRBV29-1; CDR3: CSVETGVSTEAFF
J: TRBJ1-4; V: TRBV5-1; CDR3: CASSLPTGGGEKLFF
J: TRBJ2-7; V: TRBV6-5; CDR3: CASSATQRHEQYF
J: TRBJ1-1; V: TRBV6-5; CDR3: CASSYRRGNTEAFF
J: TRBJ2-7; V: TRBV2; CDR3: CASSPQAYPTYEQYF
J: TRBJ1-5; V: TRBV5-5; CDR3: CASSLLWEGQPQHF
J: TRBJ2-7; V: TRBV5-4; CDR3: CASSQPPGQGADEQYF
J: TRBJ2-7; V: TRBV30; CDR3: CAWSESSYEQYF
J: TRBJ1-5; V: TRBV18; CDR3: CASSPQGPVGQSPDQHF
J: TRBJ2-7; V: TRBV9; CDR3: CASSASGGSYEQYF
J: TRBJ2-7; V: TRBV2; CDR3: CASTLIGTVAYEQYF
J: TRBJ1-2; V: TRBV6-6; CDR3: CASSYSATGPYYGYTF
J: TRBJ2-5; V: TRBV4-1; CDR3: CASSPRVAGVPLPKETQYF
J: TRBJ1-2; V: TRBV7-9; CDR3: CASSLVKEGSHYGYTF
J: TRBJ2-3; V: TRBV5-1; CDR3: CASSLAGTVSSTDTQYF
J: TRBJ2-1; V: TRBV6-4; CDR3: CASSPRGPYNEQFF
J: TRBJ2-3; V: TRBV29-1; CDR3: CSVEDPGLAGGPGTQYF
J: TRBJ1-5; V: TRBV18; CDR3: CASSPGQDQPQHF
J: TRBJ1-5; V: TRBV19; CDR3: CASSKFGEGGNQPQHF
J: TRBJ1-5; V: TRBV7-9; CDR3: CASSSTQDRGFSNQPQHF
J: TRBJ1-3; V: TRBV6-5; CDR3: CASTRGTSGNTIYF
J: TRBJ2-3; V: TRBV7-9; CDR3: CASSLALATTSGQYF
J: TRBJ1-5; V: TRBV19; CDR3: CASNYDRAQHYQPQHF
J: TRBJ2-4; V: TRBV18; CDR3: CASSRDRAKNIQYF
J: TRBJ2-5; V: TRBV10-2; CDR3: CASSEPGLGQETQYF
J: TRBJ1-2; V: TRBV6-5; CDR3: CASSYSGRGQVGYTF
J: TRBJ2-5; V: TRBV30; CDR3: CAWSRTVTRATQYF
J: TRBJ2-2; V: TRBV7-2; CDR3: CASSFNGNTGELFF
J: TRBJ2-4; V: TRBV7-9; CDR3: CASSREGATKNIQYF
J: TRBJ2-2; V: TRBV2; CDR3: CASSEATSTGELFF
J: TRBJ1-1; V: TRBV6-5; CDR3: CASSVSSTNTEAFF
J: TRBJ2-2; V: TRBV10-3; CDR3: CAISDAGDTGELFF
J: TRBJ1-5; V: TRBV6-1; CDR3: CASGEDRGRRQPQHF
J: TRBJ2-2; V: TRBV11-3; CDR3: CASSLRAQDTGELFF
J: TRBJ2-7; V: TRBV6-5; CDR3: CASSRDWRGSYEQYF
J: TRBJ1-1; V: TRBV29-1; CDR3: CSVEDPRQGTTEAFF
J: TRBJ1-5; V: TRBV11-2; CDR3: CASSFRGNQPQHF
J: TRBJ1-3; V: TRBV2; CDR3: CASSERGTSGNTIYF